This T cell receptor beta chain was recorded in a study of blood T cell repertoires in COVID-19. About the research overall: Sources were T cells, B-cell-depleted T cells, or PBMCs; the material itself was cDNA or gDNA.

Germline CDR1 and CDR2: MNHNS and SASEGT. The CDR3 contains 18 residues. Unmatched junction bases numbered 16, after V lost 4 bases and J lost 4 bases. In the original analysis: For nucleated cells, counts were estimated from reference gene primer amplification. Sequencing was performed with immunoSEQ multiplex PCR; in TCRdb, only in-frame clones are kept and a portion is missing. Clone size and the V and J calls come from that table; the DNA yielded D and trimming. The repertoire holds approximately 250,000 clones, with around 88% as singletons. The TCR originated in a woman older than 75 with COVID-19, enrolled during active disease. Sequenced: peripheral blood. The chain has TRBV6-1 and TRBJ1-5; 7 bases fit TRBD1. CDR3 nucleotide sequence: TGTGCCAGCAGTGGCTACGCAGGGGGTTTTGTATTAAATCAGCCCCAGCATTTT. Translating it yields CASSGYAGGFVLNQPQHF.